The clone carrying this TCR beta chain has more than one count but fewer than ten. The antigen remains undetermined. The data stem from a study of T-cell memory formation after mild COVID-19. General study results and limits: Pre-infection memory showed some responding clones, and this suggested that cross-reactive memory joined.

Constant-segment-primed 5'RACE gave TCR alpha and TCR beta cDNA libraries with sample barcodes and UMIs. MiXCR, applied by TCRdb to the 5' RACE reads, yields one record per CDR3 protein. The sample yields about 340,000 distinct CDR3 sequences, 15% to 20% seen once. The V gene lost 5 bases and the J gene lost 2 bases, with 9 bases spanning the gap. This CDR3 is built from 12 residues. Germline V CDR1 and CDR2: SQVTM, ANQGSEA. The receptor comes from a young man who had mild COVID-19 (a few samples of this study predate the infection). Cell type and time point are not known. Sequenced: PBMCs or a T cell subset sorted from them (not recorded which). The genes are TRBV29-1 and TRBJ1-1; a possible D gene is TRBD1 (5 bases). This CDR3 reads CSVTQGNTEAFF. In nucleotides, the CDR3 is TGCAGCGTTACGCAGGGAAACACTGAAGCTTTCTTT.